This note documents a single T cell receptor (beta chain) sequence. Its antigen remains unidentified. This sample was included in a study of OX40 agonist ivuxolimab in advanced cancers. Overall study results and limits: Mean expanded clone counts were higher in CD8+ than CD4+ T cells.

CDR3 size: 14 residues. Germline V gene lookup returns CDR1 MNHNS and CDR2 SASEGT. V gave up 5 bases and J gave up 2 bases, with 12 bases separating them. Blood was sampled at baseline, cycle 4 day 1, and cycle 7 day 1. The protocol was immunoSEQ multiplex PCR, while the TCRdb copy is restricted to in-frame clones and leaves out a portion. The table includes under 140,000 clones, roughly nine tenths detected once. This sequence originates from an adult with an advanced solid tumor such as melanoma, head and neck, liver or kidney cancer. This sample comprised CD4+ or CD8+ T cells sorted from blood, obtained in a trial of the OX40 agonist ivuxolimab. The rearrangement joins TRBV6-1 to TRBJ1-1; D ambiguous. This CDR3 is CASSPHVSNTEAFF. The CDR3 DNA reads TGTGCCAGCAGTCCCCACGTGAGTAACACTGAAGCTTTCTTT.